These 30 T cell receptor beta chains were sequenced from one sample in a study of blood T cell repertoires in COVID-19 (dated by TCRdb to 2018 to 2020). The library was made by the immunoSEQ multiplex PCR assay. The table was pulled from immuneACCESS by TCRdb, which kept in-frame rearrangements only. Such tables lose some clones; where checked, under half of the loss comes from unresolved V genes, and the rest has no known cause. This sample lists 98,000 or so clones; about 91% were detected once. The ten largest make up roughly 5.6% of the sample. Sequencing input: peripheral blood. The origin of the receptors is a human donor in a cohort sampled during active COVID-19.

This chain joins TRBV2 and TRBJ2-5; 10 nucleotides align to TRBD2. V gave up 5 bases and J gave up 6 bases; unmatched junction bases: 6. There are 14 residues in the CDR3. Germline V gene sequence: CDR1 SNHLY, CDR2 FYNNEI. This chain's CDR3 is CASSLSGGWQTQYF. The CDR3 bases are TGTGCCAGCAGTCTTAGCGGGGGGTGGCAGACCCAGTACTTC.

The rearrangement links TRBV2 to TRBJ1-6; no firm D call. Germline V gives CDR1 SNHLY, CDR2 FYNNEI. The V end lost 3 bases, the J end lost 7 bases, and 16 bases lay between the germline ends. The CDR3 is made up of 16 amino acids. The CDR3 sequence: CASSDTSAAHNSPLHF. The CDR3 bases are TGTGCCAGCAGTGATACGTCGGCGGCCCACAATTCACCCCTCCACTTT.

This rearrangement joins TRBV30 to TRBJ2-1; 13 bases align to TRBD2. Trimming removed 5 bases from V and 7 bases from J; junction bases left unmatched: 8. This CDR3 has 15 residues. Germline V gene lookup returns CDR1 GTSNPN and CDR2 SVGIG (reference sequence). CDR3 bases: TGTGCCTGGGGTTCCTTGGGACTAGCGGGGAATGAGCAGTTCTTC. This gives the protein CAWGSLGLAGNEQFF.

The chain carries TRBV4-2 and TRBJ1-5, with D maybe TRBD1 (5 bases). The CDR3 covers 13 residues. Germline V CDR1 and CDR2: LGHNA, YNFKEQ. Deletions cut 0 bases from V and 7 bases from J, with 7 bases between. CDR3 loop: CASSQEGEQPQHF. The CDR3 DNA reads as TGTGCCAGCAGCCAAGAAGGGGAACAGCCCCAGCATTTT.

This sequence joins TRBV3-1 (or the pseudogene TRBV3-2) and TRBJ1-3, with TRBD1 identical over 7 bases. The CDR3 runs to 20 residues. The trim removed 1 base at V and 0 bases at J, leaving 15 bases unmatched. Per the germline V gene, CDR1 is LGHDT and CDR2 is YNNKEL (reference sequence). Here the CDR3 DNA reads TGTGCCAGCAGCCAAGTATACGGGCTAGACAGGGAGAGCTCTGGAAACACCATATATTTT. This translates into CASSQVYGLDRESSGNTIYF.

The V and J genes are TRBV3-1 (or the pseudogene TRBV3-2) and TRBJ2-7, with 11 bases identical to TRBD2. CDR1 and CDR2 (germline): LGHDT, YNNKEL (reference sequence). The V segment lost 5 bases and the J segment 5 bases; nucleotides outside the gene matches: 8. This CDR3 is built from 15 residues. The CDR3 here is CASSFRTSGFNEQYF. The CDR3 nucleotides read TGTGCCAGCAGCTTTAGGACTAGCGGGTTTAACGAGCAGTACTTC.

V gene TRBV11-1 combines with J gene TRBJ1-1, with a weak D call TRBD1 (5 bases). The CDR3 is 14 amino acids. The germline V gene has CDR1 SGHAT and CDR2 FQDESV (reference sequence). Trimming stripped 3 bases from V and 0 bases from J, with 8 bases between. In DNA, the CDR3 is TGTGCCAGCAGCTTTGGGGCGATGAACACTGAAGCTTTCTTT. Amino acids: CASSFGAMNTEAFF.

The table lists this clone with a count of one. This rearrangement joins TRBV10-2 to TRBJ2-1; tentatively, D is TRBD2 (6 bases). Germline V lookup: CDR1 WSHSY, CDR2 SAAADI. The CDR3 sequence is 14 residues long. V was cut by 3 bases and J by 9 bases, with 15 bases left in between. CDR3 loop: CASSDRGSNSEQFF. The DNA of the CDR3 is TGCGCCAGCAGTGATCGGGGGAGTAATAGTGAGCAGTTCTTC.

The CDR3 loop reads CASSQMGLVAYEQYF. The DNA of the CDR3 is TGTGCCAGCAGCCAGATGGGGCTCGTAGCCTACGAGCAGTACTTC. This chain connects TRBV3-1 (or the pseudogene TRBV3-2) to TRBJ2-7, with a tentative D call TRBD1 (5 bases). Germline loops: CDR1 LGHDT, CDR2 YNNKEL (reference sequence). V was pared by 3 bases and J by 2 bases, with 14 bases between. This CDR3 has 15 residues.

The chain recombines TRBV5-5 with TRBJ2-7, with TRBD1 matching 8 bases. Per the germline V gene, CDR1 is SGHKS and CDR2 is YYEKEE (reference sequence). The junction had 6 bases not matched to a gene; V was cut back by 4 bases and J by 3 bases. The CDR3 runs 14 residues. CDR3 nucleotides: TGTGCCAGCAGCAAGGACAGGGTATTCTACGAGCAGTACTTC. Translating gives CASSKDRVFYEQYF. The variable domain in full, completed from reference TRBV5-5 and TRBJ2-7, reads DAGVTQSPTHLIKTRGQQVTLRCSPISGHKSVSWYQQVLGQGPQFIFQYYEKEERGRGNFPDRFSARQFPNYSSELNVNALLLGDSALYLCASSKDRVFYEQYFGPGTRLTVT.

This chain uses TRBV5-5 with TRBJ1-1, with TRBD1 matching over 8 bases. This CDR3 is built from 15 residues. V lost 0 bases and J lost 1; bases outside the gene matches: 2. From germline, CDR1 is SGHKS and CDR2 YYEKEE (reference sequence). CDR3 amino acids: CASSLVQGANTEAFF. The CDR3 DNA reads as TGTGCCAGCAGCTTGGTCCAGGGGGCGAACACTGAAGCTTTCTTT. The full variable domain, with the rest looked up from reference TRBV5-5 and TRBJ1-1, is DAGVTQSPTHLIKTRGQQVTLRCSPISGHKSVSWYQQVLGQGPQFIFQYYEKEERGRGNFPDRFSARQFPNYSSELNVNALLLGDSALYLCASSLVQGANTEAFFGQGTRLTVV.

The V gene is TRBV27, the J gene TRBJ1-4, with 7 bases identical to TRBD1. Per the germline V gene, CDR1 is MNHEY and CDR2 is SMNVEV (reference sequence). The CDR3 extends over 16 amino acids. V dropped 1 base and J dropped 5; count of bases not matched to a gene: 7. In DNA, the CDR3 is TGTGCCAGCAGTTTATTTTCGACAGGGATAAATGAAAAACTGTTTTTT. Translation: CASSLFSTGINEKLFF. Full variable domain (remainder filled in from reference TRBV27 and TRBJ1-4): EAQVTQNPRYLITVTGKKLTVTCSQNMNHEYMSWYRQDPGLGLRQIYYSMNVEVTDKGDVPEGYKVSRKEKRNFPLILESPSPNQTSLYFCASSLFSTGINEKLFFGSGTQLSVL.

The J gene is TRBJ2-4, the V gene TRBV9, with D uncertain. V gave up 0 bases and J gave up 5 bases, with 9 bases separating them. The CDR3 contains 14 residues. CDR1 SGDLS and CDR2 YYNGEE come from the germline V gene. The CDR3 nucleotides are TGTGCCAGCAGCGTAGGTAGCATGGAAAACATTCAGTACTTC. Protein sequence: CASSVGSMENIQYF.

The rearrangement joins TRBV28 to TRBJ2-7, with 8 bases fitting TRBD2. Germline assignment: CDR1 MDHEN and CDR2 SYDVKM. The V gene end was trimmed by 7 bases and the J gene end by 3 bases; junction bases not matched to a gene: 14. This CDR3 has 16 amino acids. CDR3 sequence reads: CASTSGLAGGFYEQYF. CDR3 DNA: TGTGCCAGCACTTCGGGACTGGCGGGAGGTTTCTACGAGCAGTACTTC. The full variable domain, with the rest looked up from reference TRBV28 and TRBJ2-7, is DVKVTQSSRYLVKRTGEKVFLECVQDMDHENMFWYRQDPGLGLRLIYFSYDVKMKEKGDIPEGYSVSREKKERFSLILESASTNQTSMYLCASTSGLAGGFYEQYFGPGTRLTVT.

A remark on this clone: Mismatch with germline at one junction end may stem from a read error. The J gene is TRBJ2-7, the V gene TRBV18; 12 nucleotides align to TRBD2. Germline V gives CDR1 KGHSH, CDR2 LQKENI. The CDR3 has 18 amino acids. The CDR3 is CASSPPRLAGGPSSEQYF. CDR3 nucleotide sequence: TGTGCCAGCTCACCACCGCGGCTAGCGGGAGGGCCGTCCTCCGAGCAGTACTTC.

The chain carries TRBV9 and TRBJ2-7, with D tentatively TRBD2 (6 bases). Germline V gene data show CDR1 as SGDLS and CDR2 as YYNGEE. The CDR3 runs to 14 residues. Trimming cost V 3 bases and J 1 base, with 11 bases left between them. The CDR3 DNA sequence: TGTGCCAGCAGCGCGGAGGGGCAATCCTACGAGCAGTACTTC. Amino acids: CASSAEGQSYEQYF.

The chain is built from TRBV18 and TRBJ1-2, with a possible D match to TRBD1 (6 bases). The V end was cut by 3 bases, the J end by 2 bases, with 7 bases between. CDR1 is KGHSH and CDR2 is LQKENI in the germline V gene. The CDR3 is 13 amino acids. The CDR3 nucleotides are TGTGCCAGCTCACCGGACAGAAACTATGGCTACACCTTC. It yields the protein CASSPDRNYGYTF.

CDR3: CASSSPTGEAFF. The CDR3 bases are TGTGCCAGCAGCTCCCCCACGGGTGAAGCTTTCTTT. The chain joins TRBV5-4 to TRBJ1-1; D is ambiguous. Germline V lookup: CDR1 SGHNT, CDR2 YYREEE (reference sequence). V lost 3 bases to trimming and J lost 7 bases, with 10 bases between them. The CDR3 contains 12 residues. Variable domain in full (rest from reference TRBV5-4 and TRBJ1-1): ETGVTQSPTHLIKTRGQQVTLRCSSQSGHNTVSWYQQALGQGPQFIFQYYREEENGRGNFPPRFSGLQFPNYSSELNVNALELDDSALYLCASSSPTGEAFFGQGTRLTVV.

The V call is TRBV7-9, the J call TRBJ2-3; a possible D gene is TRBD1 (6 bases). CDR1 and CDR2 from the germline V gene are SEHNR and FQNEAQ (reference sequence). The CDR3 contains 14 residues. The V and J ends lost 1 base and 1 base respectively, with 6 bases between them. CDR3 amino acids: CASSLGTGTDTQYF. In nucleotides, the CDR3 is TGTGCCAGCAGCTTAGGGACAGGCACAGATACGCAGTATTTT.

The chain joins TRBV5-4 to TRBJ1-1; D gene unclear. Germline CDR1 SGHNT, CDR2 YYREEE (reference sequence). The CDR3 runs to 16 residues. V was clipped by 0 bases and J by 1 base, with 13 bases between them. The CDR3 spells CASSLGEGTKNTEAFF. CDR3 coding DNA: TGTGCCAGCAGCTTGGGGGAGGGTACAAAGAACACTGAAGCTTTCTTT. Full variable domain (rest looked up from reference TRBV5-4 and TRBJ1-1): ETGVTQSPTHLIKTRGQQVTLRCSSQSGHNTVSWYQQALGQGPQFIFQYYREEENGRGNFPPRFSGLQFPNYSSELNVNALELDDSALYLCASSLGEGTKNTEAFFGQGTRLTVV.

V usage is TRBV27 and J usage is TRBJ2-7, with D perhaps matching TRBD1 (6 bases). The CDR3 has 14 residues. V was shortened by 6 bases and J by 3 bases, with 15 bases between the two germline ends. Germline lookup yields CDR1 MNHEY and CDR2 SMNVEV (reference sequence). The CDR3 loop is CASSPQGPRYEQYF. CDR3 DNA: TGTGCCAGCAGCCCGCAGGGGCCCCGCTACGAGCAGTACTTC.

This clone was observed a handful of times. V and J are TRBV3-1 (or the pseudogene TRBV3-2) and TRBJ1-3; D remains ambiguous. The CDR3 sequence is 13 residues long. V lost 8 bases to trimming and J lost 0 bases, with 8 bases between them. CDR1 is LGHDT, CDR2 YNNKEL, per germline (reference sequence). This CDR3 is CASGQSSGNTIYF. In nucleotides, the CDR3 is TGTGCCAGCGGGCAGAGCTCTGGAAACACCATATATTTT.

V is TRBV7-2 and J is TRBJ2-1; D might be TRBD2 (5 bases). The CDR3 covers 13 residues. Trimming pared 4 bases from V and 4 bases from J, leaving 8 bases between. The germline CDR1 and CDR2 sequences are SGHTA and FQGNSA. The CDR3 spells CASSSQRYNEQFF. In DNA, the CDR3 is TGTGCCAGCAGCTCCCAGCGGTACAATGAGCAGTTCTTC.

This chain uses TRBV2 with TRBJ2-2; D possibly corresponds to TRBD2 (6 bases). V was pared by 6 bases and J by 3 bases, with 11 bases between. Germline V gene data show CDR1 as SNHLY and CDR2 as FYNNEI. CDR3 size: 14 residues. CDR3 bases: TGTGCCAGCAGGGGGGGAGCAGACACCGGGGAGCTGTTTTTT. The encoded protein is CASRGGADTGELFF. Using reference TRBV2 and TRBJ2-2 for the parts outside the CDR3, the full variable domain is EPEVTQTPSHQVTQMGQEVILRCVPISNHLYFYWYRQILGQKVEFLVSFYNNEISEKSEIFDDQFSVERPDGSNFTLKIRSTKLEDSAMYFCASRGGADTGELFFGEGSRLTVL.

The chain is built from TRBV27 and TRBJ2-7, with TRBD2 matching over 7 bases. CDR3 length: 13 residues. V lost 7 bases to trimming and J lost 4 bases; unmatched junction nucleotides: 7. Germline CDR1 MNHEY, CDR2 SMNVEV (reference sequence). DNA for the CDR3: TGTGCCAGCAAAGCTAGCGGATATTACGAGCAGTACTTC. This codes for CASKASGYYEQYF.

This clone was seen just once. This chain connects TRBV28 to TRBJ2-7; 7 positions match TRBD1. The CDR3 consists of 13 residues. V dropped 7 bases and J dropped 7; count of bases not matched to a gene: 10. The V gene's germline CDR1 is MDHEN and CDR2 SYDVKM. The CDR3 reads CASTTRGLFEQYF. The CDR3 nucleotides are TGTGCCAGCACCACTAGGGGGCTCTTTGAGCAGTACTTC.

V is TRBV27 and J is TRBJ2-5; 9 nucleotides align to TRBD1. The trim removed 6 bases at V and 4 bases at J, leaving 9 bases unmatched. Germline V gene sequence: CDR1 MNHEY, CDR2 SMNVEV (reference sequence). The CDR3 totals 15 residues. This CDR3 is CASRNGQGYIETQYF. The CDR3 coding sequence is TGTGCCAGCAGAAACGGACAGGGGTATATAGAGACCCAGTACTTC.

V gene TRBV6-2 or TRBV6-3 combines with J gene TRBJ2-5, with 7 bases identical to TRBD2. Germline trimming cut 2 bases from V and 5 bases from J; bases unmatched to any gene: 20. The CDR3 runs to 19 residues. Germline V gene data show CDR1 as MNHEY and CDR2 as SVGEGT. CDR3 amino acids: CASSYGPHSPLAEEETQYF. CDR3 sequence (DNA): TGTGCCAGCAGTTACGGGCCTCACTCTCCCCTAGCGGAAGAGGAGACCCAGTACTTC.

The chain is built from TRBV6-2 or TRBV6-3 and TRBJ2-2; D is uncertain. CDR1 and CDR2 (germline): MNHEY, SVGEGT. The CDR3 contains 16 residues. V lost 4 bases and J lost 4, with 16 bases in between. The CDR3 region has the DNA TGTGCCAGCAGTTTGCTAGGTGTTGATTCCACCGGGGAGCTGTTTTTT. It encodes CASSLLGVDSTGELFF.

The V and J genes are TRBV4-1 and TRBJ1-2; 12 bases match TRBD1. The CDR3 is 19 residues long. Germline CDR1 reads MGHRA; CDR2 reads YSYEKL. The J segment lost 4 bases and the V segment lost 1 base, leaving 13 bases of the junction unmatched. The CDR3 DNA follows: TGCGCCAGCAGCCAAGTTTTCCGGGACAGGGGGCGCGGTAGCTATGGCTACACCTTC. It is translated as CASSQVFRDRGRGSYGYTF.